The 15 T cell receptor beta chains in this list originate from one sample, sequenced in a study of control samples from healthy donors and cancer patients. Repertoires were generated with immunoSEQ multiplex PCR, while TCRdb's copy carries only in-frame clones and drops some. The repertoire holds some 130,000 clones, with more than 85% as singletons. The sample consisted of PBMCs. These receptors originate from a man in his forties or fifties with head and neck cancer.

The chain joins TRBV12-3 or TRBV12-4 to TRBJ2-1; D not certain. This CDR3 has 11 amino acids. V was trimmed by 6 bases and J by 4 bases, leaving 4 bases between them. The CDR3: CASRVYNEQFF. The CDR3 DNA follows: TGTGCCAGCAGGGTATACAATGAGCAGTTCTTC.

The chain couples TRBV29-1 to TRBJ2-5; TRBD2 aligns across 7 bases. The CDR3 runs to 13 residues. V lost 3 bases to trimming and J lost 5 bases; unmatched junction nucleotides: 6. Looked up from germline, CDR1 is SQVTM and CDR2 is ANQGSEA. CDR3 coding DNA: TGCAGCGTTGACCGTGGGGGGGACGAGACCCAGTACTTC. This codes for CSVDRGGDETQYF. Looking up the rest from reference TRBV29-1 and TRBJ2-5 gives the full variable domain: SAVISQKPSRDICQRGTSLTIQCQVDSQVTMMFWYRQQPGQSLTLIATANQGSEATYESGFVIDKFPISRPNLTFSTLTVSNMSPEDSSIYLCSVDRGGDETQYFGPGTRLLVL.

This chain links TRBV19 with TRBJ1-6, with 10 bases aligning to TRBD1. The CDR3 sequence is 17 residues long. Unmatched junction bases numbered 7, after V lost 1 base and J lost 7 bases. Germline lookup yields CDR1 LNHDA and CDR2 SQIVND (reference sequence). The CDR3 region has the DNA TGTGCCAGTAGTATAGCCGGGACAGGGGAGGTAAATTCACCCCTCCACTTT. It is translated as CASSIAGTGEVNSPLHF.

V is TRBV6-5 and J is TRBJ2-5, with D perhaps matching TRBD2 (7 bases). Germline V gene sequence: CDR1 MNHEY, CDR2 SVGAGI. With 6 bases removed from V and 2 bases from J, the gap between germline ends came to 13 bases. The CDR3 consists of 14 residues. CDR3 DNA sequence: TGTGCCAGCAGCCTACAGGGAGGGCAAGAGACCCAGTACTTC. It yields the protein CASSLQGGQETQYF.

This chain connects TRBV25-1 to TRBJ2-3; D is perhaps TRBD2 (6 bases). CDR1 and CDR2 (germline): MGHDK, SYGVNS. The CDR3 runs to 13 residues. Trimming shortened V by 4 bases and J by 4 bases, and 9 bases separated the two germline ends. The CDR3 DNA is TGTGCCAGCAGTGCCCGACTAGCAGATACGCAGTATTTT. Its protein product is CASSARLADTQYF.

This clone was detected only once. The rearrangement links TRBV29-1 to TRBJ2-3, with 8 bases fitting TRBD2. The ends lost 8 bases at V and 1 base at J; junction bases unmatched: 26. The germline gives CDR1 SQVTM, CDR2 ANQGSEA. This CDR3 region has 20 residues. CDR3 sequence reads: CSTLWGLQRGLLGRTDTQYF. CDR3 bases: TGCAGCACCCTGTGGGGGTTGCAGCGGGGGTTGTTAGGGCGCACAGATACGCAGTATTTT.

The rearrangement uses TRBV24-1 and TRBJ1-5; the match to TRBD1 covers 9 bases. V trimming: 4 bases; J trimming: 3 bases; junction bases outside the gene matches: 6. Germline assignment: CDR1 KGHDR and CDR2 SFDVKD. The CDR3 is made up of 16 amino acids. The CDR3 region is CATSEAGQGSNQPQHF. CDR3 bases: TGTGCCACCAGTGAGGCGGGACAGGGCTCCAATCAGCCCCAGCATTTT.

The V gene is TRBV19, the J gene TRBJ2-3; D not certain. The germline V gene encodes CDR1 LNHDA and CDR2 SQIVND (reference sequence). The V end was cut by 5 bases, the J end by 2 bases, with 11 bases between. The CDR3 runs to 14 residues. CDR3 DNA: TGTGCCAGTAGTCCTGGGCCGCTCACAGATACGCAGTATTTT. Its protein product is CASSPGPLTDTQYF.

The genes are TRBV18 and TRBJ1-1, with a tentative D call TRBD1 (5 bases). Trimming removed 6 bases at V and 8 bases at J, with 13 bases between. The CDR3 is made up of 12 amino acids. Germline CDR1 is KGHSH and CDR2 is LQKENI. CDR3 loop: CASSLLTEEAFF. CDR3 bases: TGTGCCAGCTCCCTCTTGACAGAGGAAGCTTTCTTT.

The V gene is TRBV27, the J gene TRBJ1-4; TRBD1 matches at 7 bases. Germline loops: CDR1 MNHEY, CDR2 SMNVEV (reference sequence). The CDR3 loop spans 23 amino acids. Unmatched junction bases numbered 36, after V lost 7 bases and J lost 7 bases. Here the CDR3 reads CASTSGQPSPAVMELSRSEKLFF. DNA of the CDR3: TGTGCCAGCACCTCGGGACAGCCCAGCCCTGCGGTAATGGAACTAAGCCGTAGTGAAAAACTGTTTTTT.

The rearrangement links TRBV5-1 to TRBJ2-7; D might be TRBD1 (5 bases). This CDR3 spans 13 amino acids. Trimming took off 2 bases at V and 2 bases at J, with 8 bases between the two ends. Germline CDR1 is SGHRS and CDR2 is YFSETQ. The CDR3 bases are TGCGCCAGCAGCTTCCAGGGAACCTACGAGCAGTACTTC. This codes for CASSFQGTYEQYF.

The chain uses TRBV7-3 and TRBJ2-2; weak D call: TRBD1 (5 bases). This CDR3 has 15 residues. Germline CDR1 is SGHTA and CDR2 is FQGTGA. V was shortened by 1 base and J by 4 bases, with 10 bases between the two germline ends. CDR3 in DNA: TGTGCCAGCAGCTTAATCGGCGACAGCACCGGGGAGCTGTTTTTT. Translated, it gives CASSLIGDSTGELFF. The variable domain in full, completed from reference TRBV7-3 and TRBJ2-2, reads GAGVSQTPSNKVTEKGKYVELRCDPISGHTALYWYRQSLGQGPEFLIYFQGTGAADDSGLPNDRFFAVRPEGSVSTLKIQRTERGDSAVYLCASSLIGDSTGELFFGEGSRLTVL.

The J gene is TRBJ2-1, the V gene TRBV9; D remains ambiguous. CDR1 SGDLS and CDR2 YYNGEE come from the germline V gene. The CDR3 is 14 residues long. Trimming cost V 3 bases and J 9 bases, with 16 bases left between them. Here the CDR3 reads CASSGKLSLGEQFF. The CDR3 DNA reads as TGTGCCAGCAGCGGCAAGTTATCCCTGGGTGAGCAGTTCTTC.

The chain combines TRBV6-2 or TRBV6-3 with TRBJ2-1; 12 bases fit TRBD2. Germline V gene lookup returns CDR1 MNHEY and CDR2 SVGEGT. CDR3 length: 14 amino acids. Trimming took 5 bases from V and 9 from J; bases not matched to a gene: 5. This CDR3 reads CASSASGGEFEQFF. DNA for the CDR3: TGTGCCAGCAGTGCTAGCGGGGGGGAGTTTGAGCAGTTCTTC.

This rearrangement joins TRBV9 to TRBJ2-7; maybe TRBD2 (5 bases). Germline values: CDR1 SGDLS, CDR2 YYNGEE. Trimming shortened V by 0 bases and J by 9 bases, and 10 bases separated the two germline ends. The CDR3 covers 12 residues. The CDR3 DNA follows: TGTGCCAGCAGCGTAGAAGGGAGCGTGCAGTACTTC. This encodes CASSVEGSVQYF.